The 26 T cell receptor beta chains below were found in one sample sequenced in a study of blood T cell repertoires in COVID-19. Generated by immunoSEQ multiplex PCR, the TCRdb table keeps only in-frame clones and is missing some. The repertoire holds roughly 140,000 clones, with 80% as singletons. What was sequenced was peripheral blood. The receptors stem from a man aged 55 to 69 with acute or convalescent COVID-19.

The rearrangement joins TRBV7-9 to TRBJ1-2; D not certain. The CDR3 loop spans 13 amino acids. Trimming removed 4 bases at V and 4 bases at J, with 10 bases between. The V gene's germline CDR1 is SEHNR and CDR2 FQNEAQ (reference sequence). The CDR3 here is CASSSRNFYGYTF. Here the CDR3 DNA reads TGTGCCAGCAGCTCGCGGAACTTCTATGGCTACACCTTC.

V usage is TRBV11-2 and J usage is TRBJ2-7, with 10 bases aligning to TRBD1. In germline, CDR1 is SGHAT, CDR2 FQNNGV. V lost 3 bases, J lost 4 bases, and 9 bases stayed unmatched. The length of the CDR3 is 16 residues. The CDR3, as DNA: TGTGCCAGCAGCTTGTCCGGGACAGGGGTATTATACGAGCAGTACTTC. Residues: CASSLSGTGVLYEQYF.

This chain uses TRBV9 with TRBJ1-1, with a tentative D call TRBD1 (6 bases). The germline V gene has CDR1 SGDLS and CDR2 YYNGEE. The CDR3 is 17 residues long. The V and J ends lost 3 bases and 0 bases respectively, with 18 bases between them. CDR3 sequence reads: CASSATSRDIMNTEAFF. The CDR3 DNA reads TGTGCCAGCAGCGCCACCAGCCGGGACATTATGAACACTGAAGCTTTCTTT.

The chain is built from TRBV7-6 and TRBJ2-3; 10 positions match TRBD2. Per germline, CDR1 SGHVS and CDR2 FNYEAQ. Trimming removed 3 bases from V and 5 bases from J; junction bases left unmatched: 17. The CDR3 has 19 residues. The CDR3 bases are TGTGCCAGCAGCTTCTTATCGGACGGCCTAGCGGGAGACGGAGATACGCAGTATTTT. Protein: CASSFLSDGLAGDGDTQYF. Using reference TRBV7-6 and TRBJ2-3 for the parts outside the CDR3, the full variable domain is GAGVSQSPRYKVTKRGQDVALRCDPISGHVSLYWYRQALGQGPEFLTYFNYEAQQDKSGLPNDRFSAERPEGSISTLTIQRTEQRDSAMYRCASSFLSDGLAGDGDTQYFGPGTRLTVL.

This chain connects TRBV27 to TRBJ1-1, with D uncertain. Trimming shortened V by 4 bases and J by 0 bases, and 9 bases separated the two germline ends. This CDR3 region has 14 residues. The germline V gene has CDR1 MNHEY and CDR2 SMNVEV (reference sequence). The CDR3 reads CASSSPSLNTEAFF. The CDR3 nucleotides read TGTGCCAGCAGTTCCCCGTCTTTGAACACTGAAGCTTTCTTT.

The rearrangement uses TRBV7-2 and TRBJ1-2; D might be TRBD1 (6 bases). Germline lookup yields CDR1 SGHTA and CDR2 FQGNSA. Trimming stripped 4 bases from V and 6 bases from J, with 18 bases between. The CDR3 is 15 amino acids. The CDR3 loop is CASSSTEQGLNGYTF. For the CDR3, the DNA is TGTGCCAGCAGCTCGACCGAACAGGGTCTTAATGGCTACACCTTC.

V usage is TRBV5-1 and J usage is TRBJ2-5; 8 bases line up with TRBD2. Germline V gene lookup returns CDR1 SGHRS and CDR2 YFSETQ. This CDR3 is built from 14 residues. V shed 1 base and J 2 bases; nucleotides not matched to a gene: 1. The CDR3: CASSLSSGQETQYF. CDR3 nucleotide sequence: TGCGCCAGCAGCTTGTCTAGCGGGCAAGAGACCCAGTACTTC. Full variable domain (remainder filled in from reference TRBV5-1 and TRBJ2-5): KAGVTQTPRYLIKTRGQQVTLSCSPISGHRSVSWYQQTPGQGLQFLFEYFSETQRNKGNFPGRFSGRQFSNSRSEMNVSTLELGDSALYLCASSLSSGQETQYFGPGTRLLVL.

The V call is TRBV6-2 or TRBV6-3, the J call TRBJ1-1; 7 bases match TRBD1. The CDR3 loop spans 16 amino acids. J gave up 0 bases and V 6 bases, and 10 bases lay outside the gene matches. Germline lookup yields CDR1 MNHEY and CDR2 SVGEGT. The CDR3 DNA reads TGTGCCAGCAGCCCTGACAGGGTTCGGATGAACACTGAAGCTTTCTTT. Translation: CASSPDRVRMNTEAFF.

The chain employs TRBV5-1 and TRBJ2-7; 9 bases line up with TRBD1. V was clipped by 4 bases and J by 3 bases; unmatched bases: 5. CDR3 length: 14 residues. Germline V gene data show CDR1 as SGHRS and CDR2 as YFSETQ. The CDR3, as DNA: TGCGCCAGCAGCCCTCCGGGACAGGGCTACGAGCAGTACTTC. It is translated as CASSPPGQGYEQYF.

The J gene is TRBJ2-6, the V gene TRBV7-9, with 7 nucleotides matching TRBD1. The CDR3 extends over 17 amino acids. Per germline, CDR1 SEHNR and CDR2 FQNEAQ (reference sequence). Trimming took 5 bases from V and 0 from J; bases not matched to a gene: 7. The CDR3 region has the DNA TGTGCCAGCAGCCTGTTGGGACAGCACTCTGGGGCCAACGTCCTGACTTTC. It yields the protein CASSLLGQHSGANVLTF.

The chain has TRBV18 and TRBJ2-5, with D unclear. This CDR3 region has 15 residues. V was shortened by 0 bases and J by 0 bases, with 8 bases between the two germline ends. The germline gives CDR1 KGHSH, CDR2 LQKENI. In DNA form, the CDR3 reads TGTGCCAGCTCACCACCCCCTAGGAACCAAGAGACCCAGTACTTC. Translating gives CASSPPPRNQETQYF.

This clone is a singleton in its sample. V is TRBV3-1 (or the pseudogene TRBV3-2) and J is TRBJ2-7; 7 nucleotides agree with TRBD1. J lost 8 bases, V lost 5 bases, and 12 bases had no gene match. This CDR3 contains 14 residues. Germline V gene sequence: CDR1 LGHDT, CDR2 YNNKEL (reference sequence). CDR3: CASSATERGQKQYF. CDR3 bases: TGTGCCAGCAGCGCGACCGAGAGGGGGCAGAAGCAGTACTTC.

The chain links TRBV3-1 (or the pseudogene TRBV3-2) to TRBJ2-7; 11 bases align to TRBD2. The germline CDR1 and CDR2 sequences are LGHDT and YNNKEL (reference sequence). After removal of 1 base from V and 6 bases from J, the junction contained 8 bases not matched to a gene. This CDR3 spans 16 amino acids. The CDR3 DNA reads as TGTGCCAGCAGCCAAGCATGGCTAGCGGGAGGAGGCGAGCAGTACTTC. It specifies CASSQAWLAGGGEQYF.

The V call is TRBV28, the J call TRBJ2-3, with D unclear. Germline assignment: CDR1 MDHEN and CDR2 SYDVKM. With 7 bases removed from V and 1 base from J, the gap between germline ends came to 9 bases. This CDR3 region has 13 residues. The CDR3 DNA follows: TGTGCCAGCAACCCAGGTGGCACAGATACGCAGTATTTT. Amino acid sequence: CASNPGGTDTQYF. Based on the CDR3 plus reference TRBV28 and TRBJ2-3, the full variable domain is DVKVTQSSRYLVKRTGEKVFLECVQDMDHENMFWYRQDPGLGLRLIYFSYDVKMKEKGDIPEGYSVSREKKERFSLILESASTNQTSMYLCASNPGGTDTQYFGPGTRLTVL.

The V gene is TRBV5-8, the J gene TRBJ2-5; 7 bases line up with TRBD1. J was trimmed by 5 bases and V by 7 bases; bases with no gene match: 11. Looked up from germline, CDR1 is SGHTS and CDR2 is YDEGEE. This CDR3 contains 14 residues. Written as DNA, the CDR3 is TGTGCCAGCTGTGACAGGGTGGGTCTGGAGACCCAGTACTTC. This translates into CASCDRVGLETQYF.

This chain joins TRBV2 and TRBJ2-7; TRBD1 agrees at 9 bases. V trimming: 8 bases; J trimming: 3 bases; junction bases outside the gene matches: 5. The germline gives CDR1 SNHLY, CDR2 FYNNEI. This CDR3 region has 13 residues. Written as DNA, the CDR3 is TGTGCCAGCTTAAGACAGGGGGGCTACGAGCAGTACTTC. Its protein product is CASLRQGGYEQYF.

The genes are TRBV6-2 or TRBV6-3 and TRBJ2-7; 12 nucleotides match TRBD2. The CDR3 extends over 14 amino acids. Germline V gene lookup returns CDR1 MNHEY and CDR2 SVGEGT. The junction had 6 bases not matched to a gene; V was cut back by 0 bases and J by 12 bases. The CDR3 coding sequence is TGTGCCAGCAGTTACTCGGCTAGCGGGAGGGTTCTGTACTTC. This encodes CASSYSASGRVLYF.

Here the CDR3 reads CASSARTGAPYNEQFF. The CDR3 bases are TGTGCCAGCAGTGCCCGGACAGGGGCCCCGTACAATGAGCAGTTCTTC. J is TRBJ2-1 and V is TRBV6-1; 9 bases line up with TRBD1. Germline CDR1 reads MNHNS; CDR2 reads SASEGT. V shed 4 bases and J 4 bases; nucleotides not matched to a gene: 8. The CDR3 extends over 16 amino acids.

The gene calls are TRBV19 and TRBJ2-2; 11 positions agree with TRBD2. The CDR3 extends over 18 amino acids. Germline assignment: CDR1 LNHDA and CDR2 SQIVND (reference sequence). With 3 bases clipped from V and 2 bases from J, the junction kept 8 bases outside the gene matches. The CDR3 protein is CASSIGSGRAKNTGELFF. The CDR3 DNA is TGTGCCAGTAGTATCGGTAGCGGGAGGGCCAAAAACACCGGGGAGCTGTTTTTT.

The chain couples TRBV18 to TRBJ2-1; D is undetermined. This CDR3 region has 14 residues. V lost 0 bases and J lost 3, with 6 bases in between. Germline CDR1 KGHSH, CDR2 LQKENI. In DNA form, the CDR3 reads TGTGCCAGCTCACCACCGAACAGCTACAATGAGCAGTTCTTC. This translates into CASSPPNSYNEQFF.

V usage is TRBV9 and J usage is TRBJ2-3, with TRBD2 matching over 8 bases. The CDR3 sequence is 16 residues long. The germline CDR1 and CDR2 sequences are SGDLS and YYNGEE. V trimming: 4 bases; J trimming: 6 bases; junction bases outside the gene matches: 13. As DNA, the CDR3 is TGTGCCAGCAGCAAAGGGGTAGCGGGAAATCGGGATACGCAGTATTTT. This gives the protein CASSKGVAGNRDTQYF.

J is TRBJ2-7 and V is TRBV5-1; D perhaps matches TRBD2 (7 bases). V was shortened by 3 bases and J by 3 bases, with 16 bases between the two germline ends. Looked up from germline, CDR1 is SGHRS and CDR2 is YFSETQ. The CDR3 sequence is 15 residues long. CDR3 sequence (DNA): TGCGCCAGCAGCTCGCCCGAGGGAGGGGGCTACGAGCAGTACTTC. This encodes CASSSPEGGGYEQYF.

The rearrangement joins TRBV9 to TRBJ1-2; D call uncertain. Looked up from germline, CDR1 is SGDLS and CDR2 is YYNGEE. The ends were cut back, 7 bases at V and 4 bases at J, with 14 bases in the middle. The CDR3 totals 13 residues. CDR3 loop: CASHQDGGYGYTF. CDR3 nucleotide sequence: TGTGCCAGCCATCAGGACGGAGGCTATGGCTACACCTTC.

The chain employs TRBV27 and TRBJ1-4, with 7 bases aligning to TRBD1. This CDR3 comprises 15 residues. Germline assignment: CDR1 MNHEY and CDR2 SMNVEV (reference sequence). After removal of 7 bases from V and 8 bases from J, the junction contained 13 bases not matched to a gene. The CDR3 coding sequence is TGTGCCAGCACCTCCTACAGGGGAAGGAGGGAAAAACTGTTTTTT. Protein sequence: CASTSYRGRREKLFF.

The V and J genes are TRBV10-3 and TRBJ1-2; the match to TRBD1 covers 7 bases. The CDR3 has 14 residues. Germline values: CDR1 ENHRY, CDR2 SYGVKD. V was pared by 6 bases and J by 4 bases, with 8 bases of the junction left unmatched. The DNA for the CDR3 is TGTGCCATCAGCATCCGGGACAGTAGCTATGGCTACACCTTC. Translation: CAISIRDSSYGYTF.

The chain links TRBV6-5 to TRBJ1-4; TRBD1 agrees at 8 bases. The V gene end was trimmed by 5 bases and the J gene end by 2 bases; junction bases not matched to a gene: 1. Per germline, CDR1 MNHEY and CDR2 SVGAGI. The CDR3 is 14 residues long. The CDR3 protein is CASSRQGTNEKLFF. The CDR3, as DNA: TGTGCCAGCAGTCGACAGGGGACTAATGAAAAACTGTTTTTT.